Presented here are 22 T cell receptor beta chains from one specimen sequenced in a study of tumor-infiltrating lymphocytes in glioblastoma multiforme. TCRB libraries came from RNA via three nested multiplex PCR rounds. TCRdb reanalysed the multiplex PCR reads using MiXCR and keeps one entry per CDR3 protein. Counted here are nearly 8,500 distinct CDR3 sequences, around 70% occurring once; the ten biggest clones make up 51%. Input material: brain tumor tissue. The receptors shown here come from a male donor with glioblastoma.

The V gene is TRBV7-9, the J gene TRBJ2-7; no firm D call. Germline-derived CDR1 and CDR2 are SEHNR and FQNEAQ (reference sequence). This CDR3 has 13 residues. V lost 4 bases and J 4 bases, leaving 11 bases between the germline ends. The CDR3 DNA follows: TGTGCCAGCAGCTCGAGACTTGGATACGAGCAGTACTTC. Its translation: CASSSRLGYEQYF.

The chain has TRBV6-1 and TRBJ2-1, with 10 bases identical to TRBD2. Germline CDR1 and CDR2: MNHNS and SASEGT. The CDR3 is 16 amino acids. Losses at the gene ends were 0 bases for V and 5 bases for J; bases not matched to a gene: 4. The CDR3 is CASSEAIGLADNEQFF. The CDR3 coding sequence is TGTGCCAGCAGTGAAGCGATAGGACTAGCGGACAATGAGCAGTTCTTC.

As regards this clonotype: At one end, the junction sequence differs from germline, possibly due to a read error. The rearrangement joins TRBV11-2 to TRBJ1-1; D is ambiguous. Germline lookup yields CDR1 SGHAT and CDR2 FQNNGV. This CDR3 is 13 amino acids long. The CDR3 spells CASSPQMKTEAFF. The CDR3 coding sequence is TGTGCCAGCAGCCCACAGATGAAGACTGAAGCCTTCTTT.

The rearrangement joins TRBV11-1 to TRBJ2-5; 11 positions agree with TRBD1. V was clipped by 9 bases and J by 5 bases; unmatched bases: 14. Per the germline V gene, CDR1 is SGHAT and CDR2 is FQDESV (reference sequence). CDR3 length: 16 amino acids. The CDR3 DNA sequence: TGTGCCAGTAGCCCCCCTGGACAGGGGGCAAGGGAGACCCAGTACTTC. Translated, it gives CASSPPGQGARETQYF. The full variable domain, with the rest looked up from reference TRBV11-1 and TRBJ2-5, is EAEVAQSPRYKITEKSQAVAFWCDPISGHATLYWYRQILGQGPELLVQFQDESVVDDSQLPKDRFSAERLKGVDSTLKIQPAELGDSAMYLCASSPPGQGARETQYFGPGTRLLVL.

This clonotype was counted a few times. A much larger clone sits a single nucleotide away, making a read error possible. The chain joins TRBV24-1 to TRBJ1-5, with 8 nucleotides matching TRBD1. This CDR3 is 14 amino acids long. J was trimmed by 6 bases and V by 5 bases; bases with no gene match: 5. CDR1 is KGHDR, CDR2 SFDVKD, per germline. The CDR3 protein is CATSGQGIGQPQHF. The CDR3 bases are TGTGCCACCAGTGGACAGGGGATCGGTCAGCCCCAGCATTTT.

This rearrangement joins TRBV11-1 to TRBJ2-1, with TRBD2 matching 13 bases. CDR1 SGHAT and CDR2 FQDESV come from the germline V gene (reference sequence). The CDR3 contains 15 residues. J was trimmed by 4 bases and V by 5 bases; bases with no gene match: 2. The CDR3 region is CASSPGLAGYNEQFF. DNA for the CDR3: TGTGCCAGCAGCCCGGGACTAGCGGGGTACAATGAGCAGTTCTTC.

Comment on this clonotype: At one boundary the junction diverges from the germline segment, which might be a read error. This chain uses TRBV4-1 with TRBJ1-3; weak D call: TRBD1 (5 bases). Germline V gene sequence: CDR1 MGHRA, CDR2 YSYEKL. This CDR3 has 17 residues. This CDR3 is CGSSPLGPGTHGNTIYF. CDR3 bases: TGCGGCAGCAGCCCCCTAGGCCCGGGGACCCATGGAAACACCATATATTTT.

The chain joins TRBV20-1 to TRBJ2-7; D uncertain. The V end was cut by 6 bases, the J end by 4 bases, with 7 bases between. In germline, CDR1 is DFQATT, CDR2 SNEGSKA (reference sequence). This CDR3 has 10 amino acids. The CDR3 loop is CSAPLYEQYF. The CDR3 DNA sequence: TGCAGTGCACCCCTTTACGAGCAGTACTTC.

This clonotype has a single count. The chain couples TRBV5-1 to TRBJ2-5; D is perhaps TRBD1 or TRBD2 (5 bases each). The CDR3 consists of 15 residues. Trimming pared 0 bases from V and 7 bases from J, leaving 16 bases between. Germline CDR1 is SGHRS and CDR2 is YFSETQ. The CDR3 coding sequence is TGCGCCAGCAGCTTGGTGGGACGGCAGGCCATGACCCAGTACTTC. It codes for CASSLVGRQAMTQYF.

This clonotype is a singleton in its sample. The missing conserved phenylalanine or tryptophan at the end of this CDR3 makes a read error likely. The chain couples TRBV29-1 to TRBJ2-1; TRBD1 is a possible D gene (7 bases). CDR3 length: 14 amino acids. Trimming stripped 4 bases from V and 10 bases from J, with 20 bases between. Germline CDR1 and CDR2: SQVTM and ANQGSEA. This CDR3 reads CSVGGRQGGKEQFR. The CDR3 nucleotides are TGCAGCGTTGGGGGGCGGCAGGGGGGCAAGGAGCAGTTCCGC.

In its sample, this clonotype ranks as medium-sized. The CDR3 reads CAISGQSEAFF. In nucleotides, the CDR3 is TGTGCCATCAGTGGACAATCTGAAGCTTTCTTT. J is TRBJ1-1 and V is TRBV10-3; D is undetermined. V shed 4 bases and J shed 6 bases, with 6 bases lying between them. The CDR3 is 11 amino acids. Per the germline V gene, CDR1 is ENHRY and CDR2 is SYGVKD.

This clonotype was picked up one time. The missing conserved phenylalanine or tryptophan at the end of this CDR3 makes a read error likely. The DNA is left out, because the CDR3 cannot be placed on it with certainty; the CDR3 is given as TCRdb lists it. The chain has TRBV20-1 and TRBJ2-1; TRBD2, as called in the table, went unchecked against the DNA. Germline CDR1 is DFQATT and CDR2 is SNEGSKA (reference sequence). 16 amino acids form the CDR3, both terminal residues included. The CDR3 loop is CCASRPRLAGMNEQSS.

This clonotype was counted only a few times. A much larger clone lies one base from this, so it may be a read error. V is TRBV5-8 and J is TRBJ2-3; TRBD1 is a possible D gene (7 bases). This CDR3 spans 12 amino acids. In germline, CDR1 is SGHTS, CDR2 YDEGEE. The CDR3 loop reads CASSRGTDAQYF. The CDR3 DNA reads as TGTGCCAGCAGCCGGGGGACAGATGCGCAGTATTTT.

The chain employs TRBV7-3 and TRBJ2-2, with TRBD2 matching over 7 bases. The V and J ends lost 2 bases and 4 bases, in that order; junction bases with no gene match: 4. The CDR3 runs 15 residues. CDR1 SGHTA and CDR2 FQGTGA come from the germline V gene. In nucleotides, the CDR3 is TGTGCCAGCAGCTTATTCGGGGGGAGCACCGGGGAGCTGTTTTTT. It encodes CASSLFGGSTGELFF.

The chain recombines TRBV11-2 with TRBJ2-1, with D perhaps matching TRBD1 or TRBD2 (6 bases each). CDR1 and CDR2 (germline): SGHAT, FQNNGV. This CDR3 region has 17 residues. V lost 5 bases and J 6 bases, leaving 23 bases between the germline ends. The CDR3 nucleotides are TGTGCCAGCAGCGGTACCTTTGGGACTCAACAGGGCAATGAGCAGTTCTTC. It yields the protein CASSGTFGTQQGNEQFF.

For this clonotype: The junction departs from the called germline gene at one end, perhaps through a read error. CDR3 sequence reads: CSSSYLGQAANEQFF. The CDR3 DNA follows: TGTTCCAGCAGTTACCTGGGACAGGCGGCCAATGAGCAGTTCTTC. This chain joins TRBV6-6 and TRBJ2-1; 8 positions agree with TRBD1. The CDR3 has 15 amino acids. CDR1 and CDR2 from the germline V gene are MNHNY and SVGAGI (reference sequence).

The J gene is TRBJ2-1, the V gene TRBV11-1; 10 bases fit TRBD2. The CDR3 runs 12 residues. The ends lost 11 bases at V and 6 bases at J; junction bases unmatched: 4. In germline, CDR1 is SGHAT, CDR2 FQDESV (reference sequence). The CDR3 DNA sequence: TGTGCCCTACTAGCGGGATGCAATGAGCAGTTCTTC. Protein: CALLAGCNEQFF.

The J gene is TRBJ1-1, the V gene TRBV6-6; 9 bases are shared with TRBD1. Germline V lookup: CDR1 MNHNY, CDR2 SVGAGI (reference sequence). This CDR3 has 16 residues. V lost 4 bases and J lost 0; bases outside the gene matches: 6. CDR3: CASSSTGGSVNTEAFF. The CDR3 DNA follows: TGTGCCAGCAGTTCGACAGGGGGATCTGTGAACACTGAAGCTTTCTTT.

A remark on this clonotype: An end of the junction differs from the germline gene, which may be a read error. The chain uses TRBV11-2 and TRBJ1-2; D gene unclear. CDR3 length: 13 amino acids. Per germline, CDR1 SGHAT and CDR2 FQNNGV. The CDR3 sequence is CASTLGAGYGFTF. CDR3 DNA: TGTGCCAGCACCTTAGGTGCTGGGTATGGCTTCACCTTC.

The chain combines TRBV29-1 with TRBJ2-3; 7 positions agree with TRBD1. In germline, CDR1 is SQVTM, CDR2 ANQGSEA. V was pared by 0 bases and J by 2 bases, with 5 bases of the junction left unmatched. CDR3 length: 15 residues. This CDR3 is CSVEDARGHTDTQYF. The CDR3 bases are TGCAGCGTTGAAGACGCTAGGGGGCACACAGATACGCAGTATTTT.

A note on this clonotype: This likely comes from a read error, as the CDR3 has no conserved phenylalanine or tryptophan at its end. The limits of the CDR3 on the DNA are not certain, so only TCRdb's listed CDR3 is given. The chain has TRBV4-2 and TRBJ2-3; the D call TRBD1 from the table was never checked on the DNA. CDR1 and CDR2 (germline): LGHNA, YNFKEQ. The CDR3 adds up to 16 amino acids, both ends counted. The CDR3 region is CASSQGQGPSTDTRYL.

The rearrangement links TRBV6-6 to TRBJ2-1; 8 positions agree with TRBD1. The trim removed 5 bases at V and 7 bases at J, leaving 7 bases unmatched. The germline V gene encodes CDR1 MNHNY and CDR2 SVGAGI (reference sequence). The CDR3 length is 14 residues. The CDR3 DNA follows: TGTGCCAGCAGTATATTACAGGGGGTGAATGAGCAGTTCTTC. Translation: CASSILQGVNEQFF.